The clone carrying this TCR beta chain was recorded many times. Its target is not known. This sample is drawn from a study of T-cell memory formation after mild COVID-19. Study conclusions and caveats: There were some responding clones in pre-infection memory, which suggested that cross-reactive memory had joined. Among clones contracting day 15 to 85, CD4/CD8 was balanced, whereas later expanders leaned CD4+. Clones which contracted sat mainly in CM and EM if CD4+, and in EMRA if CD8+.

V was pared by 4 bases and J by 4 bases, with 17 bases between. Germline V gene data show CDR1 as SGHKS and CDR2 as YYEKEE (reference sequence). CDR3 length equals 15 residues. TCRdb used MiXCR to reprocess the 5' RACE reads, holding one entry per CDR3 protein. The sample has 540,000 or so distinct CDR3 sequences, 20% seen once. The chain joins TRBV5-5 to TRBJ1-2, with D unclear. The sequencing sample was made of PBMCs or a T cell subset sorted from them (not recorded which). The clonotype comes from an adult woman who had mild COVID-19 (a few samples of this study predate the infection). Cell type and time point are not known. The CDR3 nucleotides read TGTGCCAGCAGCCCTTGGTCCGGGTCGAGCTATGGCTACACCTTC. Its translation is CASSPWSGSSYGYTF.